The rows below give T cell receptor beta chains drawn from one sample of a study of blood T cell repertoires in COVID-19. TCRdb's table, derived via immunoSEQ multiplex PCR, lists solely in-frame clones and lacks some. In the table there are some 150,000 clones, roughly four fifths of which are singletons. The specimen was peripheral blood. The receptors were gathered from a woman older than 75 with acute or convalescent COVID-19. CDR3s include the opening cysteine and the closing phenylalanine or tryptophan. D genes are given only for firm matches. A clone size is listed for some rows: how often the clone was seen (once, few, many), or a class if it is expanded.

V gene: TRBV9; J gene: TRBJ2-6; clone size: NA; D gene: NA; CDR3 protein: CASSPSVAQHSGANVLTF; CDR3 DNA: TGTGCCAGCAGCCCAAGCGTAGCACAACACTCTGGGGCCAACGTCCTGACTTTC
V gene: TRBV5-5; J gene: TRBJ1-6; clone size: NA; D gene: NA; CDR3 protein: CASSLGSSIKPLHF; CDR3 DNA: TGTGCCAGCAGCCTGGGATCCTCTATTAAACCCCTCCACTTT
V gene: TRBV2; J gene: TRBJ2-3; clone size: NA; D gene: TRBD2; CDR3 protein: CASSVGSGGRVTDTQYF; CDR3 DNA: TGTGCCAGCAGTGTGGGAAGCGGGGGGAGGGTCACAGATACGCAGTATTTT
V gene: TRBV5-1; J gene: TRBJ1-2; clone size: NA; D gene: TRBD1; CDR3 protein: CASSLEGQGGYGYTF; CDR3 DNA: TGCGCCAGCAGCTTGGAGGGACAGGGCGGCTATGGCTACACCTTC
V gene: TRBV10-1; J gene: TRBJ2-1; clone size: once; D gene: TRBD1; CDR3 protein: CASSAFDRGRRYNEQFF; CDR3 DNA: TGCGCCAGCAGTGCCTTCGACAGGGGGCGAAGGTACAATGAGCAGTTCTTC
V gene: TRBV15; J gene: TRBJ2-7; clone size: NA; D gene: TRBD2; CDR3 protein: CATSRVRTSGRYF; CDR3 DNA: TGTGCCACCAGCAGAGTTAGGACTAGCGGGAGATACTTC
V gene: TRBV5-4; J gene: TRBJ2-6; clone size: NA; D gene: NA; CDR3 protein: CASSLRGANVLTF; CDR3 DNA: TGTGCCAGCAGCCTCCGTGGGGCCAACGTCCTGACTTTC
V gene: TRBV4-1; J gene: TRBJ2-3; clone size: NA; D gene: TRBD2; CDR3 protein: CASSRRSSGRNTDTQYF; CDR3 DNA: TGCGCCAGCAGCCGCCGATCTAGCGGGAGAAACACAGATACGCAGTATTTT
V gene: TRBV28; J gene: TRBJ2-7; clone size: NA; D gene: NA; CDR3 protein: CASSRPMWDFTYEQYF; CDR3 DNA: TGTGCCAGCAGCCGACCGATGTGGGACTTCACTTACGAGCAGTACTTC
V gene: TRBV12-1; J gene: TRBJ1-1; clone size: NA; D gene: NA; CDR3 protein: CVSRQGVALMNTEAFF; CDR3 DNA: TGTGTCTCGAGGCAGGGGGTTGCACTTATGAACACTGAAGCTTTCTTT
V gene: TRBV3-1/TRBV3-2; J gene: TRBJ2-1; clone size: NA; D gene: TRBD1; CDR3 protein: CASSQGTVNEQFF; CDR3 DNA: TGTGCCAGCAGCCAGGGGACAGTCAATGAGCAGTTCTTC
V gene: TRBV10-3; J gene: TRBJ2-7; clone size: once; D gene: TRBD2; CDR3 protein: CAITPGTNSYEQYF; CDR3 DNA: TGTGCCATCACCCCCGGGACTAACTCCTACGAGCAGTACTTC
V gene: TRBV6-5; J gene: TRBJ2-7; clone size: NA; D gene: TRBD1; CDR3 protein: CASSYWTGGSSYEQYF; CDR3 DNA: TGTGCCAGCAGTTACTGGACAGGGGGTTCCTCCTACGAGCAGTACTTC
V gene: TRBV18; J gene: TRBJ2-1; clone size: NA; D gene: NA; CDR3 protein: CASSPPRGIVNEQFF; CDR3 DNA: TGTGCCAGCTCACCGCCGAGGGGGATAGTGAATGAGCAGTTCTTC
V gene: TRBV29-1; J gene: TRBJ2-7; clone size: NA; D gene: NA; CDR3 protein: CSVESGYPYGKQYF; CDR3 DNA: TGCAGCGTTGAGTCTGGATACCCGTACGGGAAGCAGTACTTC
V gene: TRBV11-2; J gene: TRBJ2-7; clone size: NA; D gene: TRBD2; CDR3 protein: CASSPRLAGPYEQYF; CDR3 DNA: TGTGCCAGCAGCCCCCGACTAGCGGGACCCTACGAGCAGTACTTC
V gene: TRBV7-9; J gene: TRBJ2-5; clone size: NA; D gene: NA; CDR3 protein: CASSFLLQEETQYF; CDR3 DNA: TGTGCCAGCAGCTTTCTACTCCAAGAGGAGACCCAGTACTTC
V gene: TRBV2; J gene: TRBJ2-2; clone size: NA; D gene: NA; CDR3 protein: CASSHGVETGELFF; CDR3 DNA: TGTGCCAGCAGTCACGGAGTGGAAACCGGGGAGCTGTTTTTT
V gene: TRBV6-1; J gene: TRBJ2-1; clone size: NA; D gene: NA; CDR3 protein: CASSEPPELGSSYNEQFF; CDR3 DNA: TGTGCCAGCAGTGAACCCCCTGAACTGGGGAGCTCCTACAATGAGCAGTTCTTC
V gene: TRBV27; J gene: TRBJ1-5; clone size: NA; D gene: NA; CDR3 protein: CASSLRGKTPQHF; CDR3 DNA: TGTGCCAGCAGCCTGCGAGGGAAGACGCCCCAGCATTTT
V gene: TRBV18; J gene: TRBJ1-4; clone size: few; D gene: NA; CDR3 protein: CASSPQAGNTNEKLFF; CDR3 DNA: TGTGCCAGCTCACCACAGGCGGGGAACACTAATGAAAAACTGTTTTTT
V gene: TRBV19; J gene: TRBJ2-2; clone size: NA; D gene: TRBD2; CDR3 protein: CASRLAGDTGELFF; CDR3 DNA: TGTGCCAGTAGGCTAGCGGGGGACACCGGGGAGCTGTTTTTT
V gene: TRBV12-1; J gene: TRBJ2-7; clone size: NA; D gene: NA; CDR3 protein: CWPPWGGGHRSYEQYF; CDR3 DNA: TGTTGGCCCCCGTGGGGGGGAGGGCACCGCTCCTACGAGCAGTACTTC
V gene: TRBV5-3; J gene: TRBJ2-1; clone size: NA; D gene: TRBD2; CDR3 protein: CARSLPFGFSGGAETYNEQFF; CDR3 DNA: TGTGCCAGAAGCTTGCCATTTGGGTTCAGCGGGGGGGCCGAGACCTACAATGAGCAGTTCTTC
V gene: TRBV11-2; J gene: TRBJ2-1; clone size: NA; D gene: TRBD1; CDR3 protein: CASSSDRGLRSSYNEQFF; CDR3 DNA: TGTGCCAGCAGCTCTGACAGGGGGCTACGGTCGTCCTACAATGAGCAGTTCTTC
V gene: TRBV7-9; J gene: TRBJ2-7; clone size: once; D gene: TRBD2; CDR3 protein: CASSIGGGEYEQYF; CDR3 DNA: TGTGCCAGCAGCATCGGGGGAGGGGAATACGAGCAGTACTTC
V gene: TRBV4-1; J gene: TRBJ2-1; clone size: NA; D gene: TRBD2; CDR3 protein: CASSQRDYLNEQFF; CDR3 DNA: TGCGCCAGCAGCCAACGGGACTACCTCAATGAGCAGTTCTTC
V gene: TRBV27; J gene: TRBJ2-7; clone size: NA; D gene: TRBD1; CDR3 protein: CASRNPRATGDRIDEQYF; CDR3 DNA: TGTGCCAGCAGGAACCCTCGGGCCACAGGGGATCGTATAGACGAGCAGTACTTC
V gene: TRBV28; J gene: TRBJ1-1; clone size: NA; D gene: NA; CDR3 protein: CASSLTGENTEAFF; CDR3 DNA: TGTGCCAGCAGCCTGACAGGCGAGAACACTGAAGCTTTCTTT
V gene: TRBV10-3; J gene: TRBJ2-5; clone size: NA; D gene: NA; CDR3 protein: CAISEVASRETQYF; CDR3 DNA: TGTGCCATCAGTGAAGTTGCGAGTCGAGAGACCCAGTACTTC
V gene: TRBV3-1/TRBV3-2; J gene: TRBJ2-3; clone size: NA; D gene: NA; CDR3 protein: CASSQRSSGDTQYF; CDR3 DNA: TGTGCCAGCAGCCAGCGTTCATCGGGAGATACGCAGTATTTT
V gene: TRBV5-1; J gene: TRBJ2-7; clone size: few; D gene: TRBD2; CDR3 protein: CASSLVGLREEGYEQYF; CDR3 DNA: TGCGCCAGCAGCTTGGTCGGCTTGCGGGAGGAAGGTTACGAGCAGTACTTC
V gene: TRBV5-1; J gene: TRBJ2-1; clone size: few; D gene: TRBD1; CDR3 protein: CASSLVGQGAYNEQFF; CDR3 DNA: TGCGCCAGCAGCTTGGTGGGACAGGGGGCCTACAATGAGCAGTTCTTC
V gene: TRBV5-4; J gene: TRBJ2-7; clone size: NA; D gene: NA; CDR3 protein: CASSLAGPPYEQYF; CDR3 DNA: TGTGCCAGCAGCTTAGCGGGCCCCCCTTACGAGCAGTACTTC
V gene: TRBV5-6; J gene: TRBJ1-2; clone size: few; D gene: TRBD1; CDR3 protein: CASSFARTGGIGYTF; CDR3 DNA: TGTGCCAGCAGCTTCGCGAGAACAGGGGGTATTGGCTACACCTTC
V gene: TRBV4-2; J gene: TRBJ2-7; clone size: NA; D gene: NA; CDR3 protein: CASSPTLGSHEQYF; CDR3 DNA: TGTGCCAGCAGCCCCACACTAGGGTCCCACGAGCAGTACTTC
V gene: TRBV7-8; J gene: TRBJ1-2; clone size: few; D gene: TRBD1; CDR3 protein: CASSSDRGRGYTF; CDR3 DNA: TGTGCCAGCAGTTCGGACAGGGGGCGAGGCTACACCTTC
V gene: TRBV9; J gene: TRBJ2-6; clone size: NA; D gene: NA; CDR3 protein: CASSVASFGSGANVLTF; CDR3 DNA: TGTGCCAGCAGCGTAGCTAGTTTCGGGTCTGGGGCCAACGTCCTGACTTTC
V gene: TRBV11-2; J gene: TRBJ2-2; clone size: NA; D gene: TRBD2; CDR3 protein: CASSLGRGSGTGELFF; CDR3 DNA: TGTGCCAGCAGCTTAGGCCGCGGGAGTGGGACCGGGGAGCTGTTTTTT
V gene: TRBV29-1; J gene: TRBJ1-1; clone size: once; D gene: TRBD1; CDR3 protein: CSVRGQGSSEAFF; CDR3 DNA: TGCAGCGTTCGGGGACAGGGTTCATCGGAAGCTTTCTTT
V gene: TRBV7-6; J gene: TRBJ2-1; clone size: NA; D gene: NA; CDR3 protein: CASSQLQTGSSYNEQFF; CDR3 DNA: TGTGCCAGCAGCCAGCTGCAGACAGGTAGCTCCTACAATGAGCAGTTCTTC
V gene: TRBV30; J gene: TRBJ1-6; clone size: few; D gene: NA; CDR3 protein: CAWSQTVTLHF; CDR3 DNA: TGTGCCTGGAGTCAGACAGTCACCCTCCACTTT
V gene: TRBV7-2; J gene: TRBJ2-2; clone size: NA; D gene: NA; CDR3 protein: CASMRRSAGELFF; CDR3 DNA: TGTGCCAGCATGCGCCGTTCTGCCGGGGAGCTGTTTTTT
V gene: TRBV19; J gene: TRBJ2-7; clone size: NA; D gene: TRBD2; CDR3 protein: CASSPWPGLAGRYEQYF; CDR3 DNA: TGTGCCAGTAGTCCTTGGCCGGGACTAGCGGGAAGATACGAGCAGTACTTC
V gene: TRBV28; J gene: TRBJ1-2; clone size: NA; D gene: NA; CDR3 protein: CASKVGTNYGYTF; CDR3 DNA: TGTGCCAGCAAGGTCGGGACTAACTATGGCTACACCTTC
V gene: TRBV6-1; J gene: TRBJ2-1; clone size: NA; D gene: NA; CDR3 protein: CASSEARKLQDNEQFF; CDR3 DNA: TGTGCCAGCAGTGAAGCGCGGAAGCTTCAAGACAATGAGCAGTTCTTC
V gene: TRBV2; J gene: TRBJ1-5; clone size: NA; D gene: NA; CDR3 protein: CASTTEGLSNQPQHF; CDR3 DNA: TGTGCCAGCACTACGGAGGGTTTAAGCAATCAGCCCCAGCATTTT
V gene: TRBV7-7; J gene: TRBJ2-2; clone size: NA; D gene: NA; CDR3 protein: CASSLTSSGSGELFF; CDR3 DNA: TGTGCCAGCAGCTTAACTTCTTCGGGGTCCGGGGAGCTGTTTTTT
V gene: TRBV30; J gene: TRBJ2-3; clone size: NA; D gene: TRBD1; CDR3 protein: CAWSESGGADTQYF; CDR3 DNA: TGTGCCTGGAGTGAATCAGGGGGCGCAGATACGCAGTATTTT
V gene: TRBV6-1; J gene: TRBJ2-7; clone size: few; D gene: NA; CDR3 protein: CASREDTGRWYEQYF; CDR3 DNA: TGTGCCAGCAGGGAAGACACAGGGCGATGGTACGAGCAGTACTTC
V gene: TRBV7-8; J gene: TRBJ2-3; clone size: NA; D gene: NA; CDR3 protein: CASSLEPPRLSTDTQYF; CDR3 DNA: TGTGCCAGCAGCTTAGAGCCTCCTAGATTGAGCACAGATACGCAGTATTTT
V gene: TRBV7-3; J gene: TRBJ1-6; clone size: NA; D gene: NA; CDR3 protein: CASSLNQDSPLHF; CDR3 DNA: TGTGCCAGCAGCTTAAACCAGGATTCACCCCTCCACTTT
V gene: TRBV7-3; J gene: TRBJ2-2; clone size: NA; D gene: NA; CDR3 protein: CASSLTLKPELFF; CDR3 DNA: TGTGCCAGCAGCTTAACGTTAAAGCCGGAGCTGTTTTTT
V gene: TRBV19; J gene: TRBJ1-1; clone size: once; D gene: NA; CDR3 protein: CASSIGRNTEAFF; CDR3 DNA: TGTGCCAGTAGTATAGGCAGGAACACTGAAGCTTTCTTT